This TCR beta chain was found in a study of cytomegalovirus exposure and HLA in healthy donors. The data were produced by immunoSEQ multiplex PCR, yet TCRdb's version contains in-frame clones alone and is incomplete. The table lists 250,000 to 350,000 clones, roughly 86% of them singletons. This CDR3 is 16 amino acids long. Trimming took 2 bases from V and 6 from J; bases not matched to a gene: 7. The germline V gene encodes CDR1 SGHTA and CDR2 FQGNSA. The chain joins TRBV7-2 to TRBJ2-2, with 9 positions matching TRBD2. Sequencing input: PBMCs. This sequence was found in a man younger than 45 in good health and CMV-seronegative. The CDR3 DNA sequence: TGTGCCAGCAGCTTAACCGGGACTAGCTTCGCCGGGGAGCTGTTTTTT. Its translation: CASSLTGTSFAGELFF.